Here is one TCR beta chain with its context. Antigen: not known. The sample comes from a study of shared clonotypes between healthy human individuals. Study-level results: Researchers found naive subsets generally carried larger estimated richness than memory subsets.

Germline CDR1 is SGHNT and CDR2 is YENEEA. This CDR3 has 13 amino acids. V gave up 4 bases and J gave up 6 bases, with 10 bases separating them. Over several immunoSEQ plates, each subset's genomic DNA was distributed in even portions. TCRdb's table, derived via immunoSEQ multiplex PCR, lists solely in-frame clones and lacks some. The repertoire includes 330,000 or so clones, approximately 74% of them detected once, and over 9% sits in the top ten. The sequencing sample was made of memory CD4+ T cells sorted from blood. Subset given: CD45RA-negative fraction. The clonotype originates from a man aged 25 to 40 in good health. The chain couples TRBV11-3 to TRBJ2-1; D is uncertain. CDR3 loop: CASSSSPFNEQFF. CDR3 sequence (DNA): TGTGCCAGCAGCTCTAGTCCCTTCAATGAGCAGTTCTTC.